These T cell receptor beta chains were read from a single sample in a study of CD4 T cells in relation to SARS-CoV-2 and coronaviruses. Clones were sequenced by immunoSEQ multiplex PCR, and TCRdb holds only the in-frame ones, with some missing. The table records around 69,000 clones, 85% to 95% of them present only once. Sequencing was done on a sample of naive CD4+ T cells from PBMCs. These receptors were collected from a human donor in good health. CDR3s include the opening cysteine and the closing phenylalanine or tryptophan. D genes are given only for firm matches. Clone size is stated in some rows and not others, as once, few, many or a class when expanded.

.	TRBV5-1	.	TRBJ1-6	CASSLYPKSRESYNSPLHF	TGCGCCAGCAGCTTGTACCCCAAATCGCGGGAGTCCTATAATTCACCCCTCCACTTT
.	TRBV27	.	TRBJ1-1	CASSLGGQRRAEAFF	TGTGCCAGCAGCTTGGGCGGACAGCGGCGCGCTGAAGCTTTCTTT
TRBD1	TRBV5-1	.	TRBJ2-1	CASSGNTGEGEQFF	TGCGCCAGCAGCGGAAATACAGGGGAAGGGGAGCAGTTCTTC
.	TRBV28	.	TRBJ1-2	CASSLVRVRYGYTF	TGTGCCAGCAGTTTGGTTAGGGTTCGGTATGGCTACACCTTC
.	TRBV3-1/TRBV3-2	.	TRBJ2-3	CASSAGDTQYF	TGTGCCAGCAGCGCTGGGGATACGCAGTATTTT
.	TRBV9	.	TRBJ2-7	CASSPRETGYEQYF	TGTGCCAGCAGCCCCCGGGAGACCGGCTACGAGCAGTACTTC
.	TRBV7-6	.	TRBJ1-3	CASRGATASGNTIYF	TGTGCCAGCAGGGGAGCTACAGCTTCTGGAAACACCATATATTTT
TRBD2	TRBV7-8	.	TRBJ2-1	CASSWGLAGSNEQFF	TGTGCCAGCAGCTGGGGACTAGCGGGATCAAATGAGCAGTTCTTC
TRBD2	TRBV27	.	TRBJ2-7	CASSLGGVYEQYF	TGTGCCAGCAGTTTGGGGGGGGTCTACGAGCAGTACTTC
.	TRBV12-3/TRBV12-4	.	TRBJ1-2	CASSLGYGYTF	TGTGCCAGCAGTTTAGGCTATGGCTACACCTTC
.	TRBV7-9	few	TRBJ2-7	CASSLALGPYEQYF	TGTGCCAGCAGCCTCGCGCTGGGCCCCTACGAGCAGTACTTC